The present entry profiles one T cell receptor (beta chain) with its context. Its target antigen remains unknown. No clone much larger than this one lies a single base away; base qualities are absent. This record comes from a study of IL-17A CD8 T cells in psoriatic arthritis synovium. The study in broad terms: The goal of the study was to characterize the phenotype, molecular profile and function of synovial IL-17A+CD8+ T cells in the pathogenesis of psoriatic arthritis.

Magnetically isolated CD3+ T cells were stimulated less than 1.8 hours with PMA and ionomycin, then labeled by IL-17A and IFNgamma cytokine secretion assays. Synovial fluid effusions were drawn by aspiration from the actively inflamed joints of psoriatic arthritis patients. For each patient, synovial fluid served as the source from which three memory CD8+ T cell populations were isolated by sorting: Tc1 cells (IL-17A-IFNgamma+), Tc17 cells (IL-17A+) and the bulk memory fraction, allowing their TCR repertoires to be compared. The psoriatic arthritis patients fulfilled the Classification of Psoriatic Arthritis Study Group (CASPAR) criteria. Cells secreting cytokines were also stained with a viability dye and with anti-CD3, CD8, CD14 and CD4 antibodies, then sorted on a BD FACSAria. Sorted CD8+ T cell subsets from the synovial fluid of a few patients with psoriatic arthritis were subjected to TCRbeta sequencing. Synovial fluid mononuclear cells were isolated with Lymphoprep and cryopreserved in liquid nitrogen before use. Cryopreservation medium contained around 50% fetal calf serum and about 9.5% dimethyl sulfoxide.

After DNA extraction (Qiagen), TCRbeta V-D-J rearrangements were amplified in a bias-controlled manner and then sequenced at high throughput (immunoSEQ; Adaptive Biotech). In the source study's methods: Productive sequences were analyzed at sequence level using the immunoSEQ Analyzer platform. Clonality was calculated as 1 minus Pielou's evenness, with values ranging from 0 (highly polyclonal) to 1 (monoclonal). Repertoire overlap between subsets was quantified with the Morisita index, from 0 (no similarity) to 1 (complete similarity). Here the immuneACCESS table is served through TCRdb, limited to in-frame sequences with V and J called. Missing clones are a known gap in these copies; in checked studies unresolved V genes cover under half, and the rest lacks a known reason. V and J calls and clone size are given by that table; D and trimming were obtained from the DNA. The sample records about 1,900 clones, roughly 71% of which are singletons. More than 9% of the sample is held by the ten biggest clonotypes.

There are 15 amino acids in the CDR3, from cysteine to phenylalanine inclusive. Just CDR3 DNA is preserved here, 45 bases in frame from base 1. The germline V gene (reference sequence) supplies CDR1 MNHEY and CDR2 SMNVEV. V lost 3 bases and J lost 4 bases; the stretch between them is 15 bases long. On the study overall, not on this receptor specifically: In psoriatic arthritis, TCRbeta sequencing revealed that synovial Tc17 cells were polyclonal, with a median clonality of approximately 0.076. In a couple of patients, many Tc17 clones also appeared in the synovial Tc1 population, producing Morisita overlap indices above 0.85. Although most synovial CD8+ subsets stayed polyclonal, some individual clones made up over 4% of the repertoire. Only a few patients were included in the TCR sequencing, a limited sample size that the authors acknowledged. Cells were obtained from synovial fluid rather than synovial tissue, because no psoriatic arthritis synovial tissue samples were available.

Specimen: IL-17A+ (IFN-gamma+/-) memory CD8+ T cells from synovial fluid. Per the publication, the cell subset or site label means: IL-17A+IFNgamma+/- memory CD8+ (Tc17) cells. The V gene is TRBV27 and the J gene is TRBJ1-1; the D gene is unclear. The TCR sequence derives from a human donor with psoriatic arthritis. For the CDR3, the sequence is CASSFGSPGSTEAFF. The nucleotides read TGTGCCAGCAGTTTTGGTTCACCCGGTAGCACTGAAGCTTTCTTT.